Given below is one TCR beta chain in context. The sample comes from a study of cytomegalovirus exposure and HLA in healthy donors. An approximately 120-subject validation cohort, separate from the approximately 670-subject first cohort, supplied the donors. Libraries were prepared by immunoSEQ multiplex PCR; TCRdb keeps only in-frame clonotypes and omits some of them. The repertoire holds tens of thousands of clones, with approximately 97% as singletons. Material for sequencing was PBMCs. This clonotype was obtained from a young woman in good health and CMV-seropositive.

The CDR3 loop is CASSLTGPVSTYEQYF. In nucleotides, the CDR3 is TGTGCCAGCAGTCTGACAGGCCCTGTGAGTACCTACGAGCAGTACTTC. The chain uses TRBV27 and TRBJ2-7; D possibly corresponds to TRBD1 (6 bases). The germline V and J ends were trimmed by 5 bases and 2 bases, with 19 bases remaining between them. The CDR3 loop spans 16 amino acids. CDR1 and CDR2 (germline): MNHEY, SMNVEV (reference sequence).